One TCR beta chain is described in this entry. Antigen unknown. This specimen comes from a study of regulatory T cells in long-lasting Graves disease. CDR3-region Arm-PCR and iRepertoire HTBI primers produced the TCR beta libraries. TCRdb processed the multiplex PCR reads anew with MiXCR; each CDR3 protein has one entry. The table lists roughly 560,000 distinct CDR3 sequences, around 13% of them singletons. The CDR3 is 15 amino acids. CDR1 and CDR2 (germline): MNHEY, SMNVEV (reference sequence). The V and J ends lost 4 bases and 1 base, in that order; junction bases with no gene match: 7. The time point here: newly diagnosed GD, antithyroid drugs for less than 3 months. PBMC-extracted RNA yielded the TCR library. Whole-study findings and limits: Among samples with persistent disease, TRBV28, TRBJ1-2 and TRBJ2-5 were favored.

The data were also submitted as part of a second study, on T cells in Graves' hyperthyroidism and ophthalmopathy. That paper adds: Aged 18 to 65, the patients had hyperthyroidism that was newly diagnosed and had lasted under 2 months. Each diagnosis drew on symptoms, thyroxine, TRAb, thyroid ultrasound and orbital computed tomography findings. Expanded thyroid clonotypes (above 0.001) were mostly also found in blood.

The genes are TRBV27 and TRBJ2-7; 7 bases are shared with TRBD1. This specimen consisted of peripheral blood mononuclear cells (PBMCs), obtained at new diagnosis, from a patient treated with antithyroid drugs. The source of this sequence is a woman aged 25 to 39 with Graves disease. The CDR3 protein is CASSYDRAMSYEQYF. CDR3 in DNA: TGTGCCAGCAGTTACGACAGGGCTATGTCCTACGAGCAGTACTTC.